This T cell receptor (beta chain) was obtained from a study of beta chain features in type 1 diabetes. Study background: Patient and healthy donor groups were alike in age, gender and cell yields. Notes on the study in general: PCR might preferentially amplify shorter templates, equally in patients and controls.

Central memory, naive, regulatory and stem cell-like memory CD4+ cells were sorted by CD45RO/CCR7/CD25/CD127/CD95/CD27. Sorting gave populations that all exceeded 95% purity. cDNA synthesis used the whole RNA isolate, giving expressed TCRB sequences. TCRdb's copy holds only in-frame clones and misses some; the assay was immunoSEQ multiplex PCR. The table shows roughly 250,000 clones, with approximately 70% occurring only once. Germline V gene data show CDR1 as SGDLS and CDR2 as YYNGEE. V dropped 4 bases and J dropped 7; count of bases not matched to a gene: 10. The CDR3 sequence is 15 residues long. A word on this clone: Its target is unknown.

The chain carries TRBV9 and TRBJ2-2, with 7 bases aligning to TRBD1. The sample was naive CD4+ T cells from blood. The receptor comes from a man younger than 40 in good health. The CDR3 DNA reads TGTGCCAGCAGCTATGAGACAGGGTTGCACGGGGAGCTGTTTTTT. Its protein is CASSYETGLHGELFF. Full variable domain (outside the CDR3, taken from reference TRBV9 and TRBJ2-2): DSGVTQTPKHLITATGQRVTLRCSPRSGDLSVYWYQQSLDQGLQFLIQYYNGEERAKGNILERFSAQQFPDLHSELNLSSLELGDSALYFCASSYETGLHGELFFGEGSRLTVL.